A single T cell receptor beta chain is shown here with its context. This record comes from a study of T cell changes during pregnancy in multiple sclerosis. V shed 0 bases, J shed 5 bases, and the junction held 6 bases outside the gene matches. Germline CDR1 reads SGHRS; CDR2 reads YFSETQ. The CDR3 is made up of 17 amino acids. The method was immunoSEQ multiplex PCR; TCRdb's version includes in-frame clones alone and lacks a portion of them. The sample carries about 85,000 clones, 80% to 95% recorded once. The chain recombines TRBV5-1 with TRBJ2-5, with 14 bases fitting TRBD2. The sample was peripheral blood, taken in the first trimester of pregnancy. This sequence originates from a female donor with multiple sclerosis, enrolled in a pregnancy study. The CDR3 protein is CASSLGLAGGPPETQYF. Here the CDR3 DNA reads TGCGCCAGCAGCTTGGGACTAGCGGGAGGGCCGCCGGAGACCCAGTACTTC.